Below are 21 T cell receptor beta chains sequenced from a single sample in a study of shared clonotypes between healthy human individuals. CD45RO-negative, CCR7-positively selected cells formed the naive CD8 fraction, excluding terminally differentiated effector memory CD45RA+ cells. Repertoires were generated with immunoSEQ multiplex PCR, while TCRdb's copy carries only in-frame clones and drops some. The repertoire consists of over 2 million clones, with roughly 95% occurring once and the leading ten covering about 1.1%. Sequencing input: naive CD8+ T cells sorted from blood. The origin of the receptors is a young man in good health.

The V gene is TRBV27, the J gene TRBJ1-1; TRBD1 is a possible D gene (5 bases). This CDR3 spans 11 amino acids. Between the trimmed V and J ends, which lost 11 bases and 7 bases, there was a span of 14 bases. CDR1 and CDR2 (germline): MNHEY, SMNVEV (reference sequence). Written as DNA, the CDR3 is TGTGCCTGCTCCCAGGGCAGTGAAGCTTTCTTT. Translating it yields CACSQGSEAFF.

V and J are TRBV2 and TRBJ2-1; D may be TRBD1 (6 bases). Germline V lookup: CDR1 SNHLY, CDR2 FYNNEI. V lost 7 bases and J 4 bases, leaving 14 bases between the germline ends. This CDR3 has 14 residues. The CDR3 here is CASTPGVGYNEQFF. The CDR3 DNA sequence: TGTGCCAGCACCCCAGGGGTAGGATACAATGAGCAGTTCTTC.

CDR3 in amino acids: CASSFLGGLEETQYF. Written as DNA, the CDR3 is TGCGCCAGCAGCTTCTTAGGGGGCTTGGAAGAGACCCAGTACTTC. The V and J genes are TRBV5-1 and TRBJ2-5, with 7 bases matching TRBD1. The CDR3 sequence is 15 residues long. The V segment lost 2 bases and the J segment 3 bases; nucleotides outside the gene matches: 7. CDR1 is SGHRS, CDR2 YFSETQ, per germline.

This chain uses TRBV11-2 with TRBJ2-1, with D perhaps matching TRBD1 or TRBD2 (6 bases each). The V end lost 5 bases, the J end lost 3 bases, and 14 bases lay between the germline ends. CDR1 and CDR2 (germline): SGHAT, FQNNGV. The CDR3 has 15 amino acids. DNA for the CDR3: TGTGCCAGCAGCCTTCTAGGGGGGAGCTACAATGAGCAGTTCTTC. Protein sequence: CASSLLGGSYNEQFF. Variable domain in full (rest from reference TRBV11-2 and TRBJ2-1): EAGVAQSPRYKIIEKRQSVAFWCNPISGHATLYWYQQILGQGPKLLIQFQNNGVVDDSQLPKDRFSAERLKGVDSTLKIQPAKLEDSAVYLCASSLLGGSYNEQFFGPGTRLTVL.

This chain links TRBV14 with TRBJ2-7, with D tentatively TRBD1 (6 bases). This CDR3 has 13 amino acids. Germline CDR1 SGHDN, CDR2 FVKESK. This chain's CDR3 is CVSRATGSYEQYF. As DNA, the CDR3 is TGTGTCTCCCGAGCGACAGGATCCTACGAGCAGTACTTC.

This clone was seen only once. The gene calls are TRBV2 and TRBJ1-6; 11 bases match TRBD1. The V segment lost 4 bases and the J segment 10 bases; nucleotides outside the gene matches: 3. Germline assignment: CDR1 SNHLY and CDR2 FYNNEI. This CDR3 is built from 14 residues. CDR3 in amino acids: CASSGTGGDSPLHF. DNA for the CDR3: TGTGCCAGCAGTGGGACAGGGGGCGACTCACCCCTCCACTTT.

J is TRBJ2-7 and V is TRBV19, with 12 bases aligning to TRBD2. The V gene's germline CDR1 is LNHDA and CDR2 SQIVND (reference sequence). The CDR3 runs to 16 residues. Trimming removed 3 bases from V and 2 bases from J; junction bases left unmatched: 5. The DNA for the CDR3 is TGTGCCAGTAGTATGGACGGACTAGCGGGGCCCTACGAGCAGTACTTC. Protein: CASSMDGLAGPYEQYF.

CDR3 DNA: TGTGCCAGCAGTGCGCTAGCGGGAGTTGGGGAGACCCAGTACTTC. Protein: CASSALAGVGETQYF. The chain combines TRBV6-5 with TRBJ2-5, with TRBD2 matching over 10 bases. Trimming took 5 bases from V and 5 from J; bases not matched to a gene: 8. CDR1 is MNHEY, CDR2 SVGAGI, per germline. CDR3 length: 15 residues.

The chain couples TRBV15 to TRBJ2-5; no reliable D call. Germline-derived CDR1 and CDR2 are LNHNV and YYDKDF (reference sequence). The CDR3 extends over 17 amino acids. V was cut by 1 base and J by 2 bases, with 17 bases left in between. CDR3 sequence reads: CATSRVKSFGPQETQYF. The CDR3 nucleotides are TGTGCCACCAGCAGAGTAAAGTCCTTTGGCCCTCAAGAGACCCAGTACTTC.

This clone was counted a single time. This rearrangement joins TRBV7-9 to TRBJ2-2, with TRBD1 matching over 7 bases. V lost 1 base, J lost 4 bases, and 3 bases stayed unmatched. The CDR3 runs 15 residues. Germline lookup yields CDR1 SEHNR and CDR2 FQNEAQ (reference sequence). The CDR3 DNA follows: TGTGCCAGCAGCTTAGGACAGGGAGTCACCGGGGAGCTGTTTTTT. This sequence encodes CASSLGQGVTGELFF.

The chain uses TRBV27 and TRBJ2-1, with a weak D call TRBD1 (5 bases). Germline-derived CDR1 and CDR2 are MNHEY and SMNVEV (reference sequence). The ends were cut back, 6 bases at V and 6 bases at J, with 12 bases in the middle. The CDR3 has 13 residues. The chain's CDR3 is CASRGGRANEQFF. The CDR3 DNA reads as TGTGCCAGCAGAGGCGGCAGGGCCAATGAGCAGTTCTTC.

The CDR3 coding sequence is TGTGCCAGCTACCCGGGACAGTCAGGGTACACAGATACGCAGTATTTT. Its protein is CASYPGQSGYTDTQYF. The V call is TRBV2, the J call TRBJ2-3, with 7 nucleotides matching TRBD1. The CDR3 spans 16 residues. J gave up 2 bases and V 8 bases, and 13 bases lay outside the gene matches. Germline lookup yields CDR1 SNHLY and CDR2 FYNNEI. The full variable domain, rest sourced from reference TRBV2 and TRBJ2-3, is EPEVTQTPSHQVTQMGQEVILRCVPISNHLYFYWYRQILGQKVEFLVSFYNNEISEKSEIFDDQFSVERPDGSNFTLKIRSTKLEDSAMYFCASYPGQSGYTDTQYFGPGTRLTVL.

CDR3 DNA sequence: TGTGCCAGCAGTTTATTGGGTTCGATTAGCAATGAGCAGTTCTTC. Protein product: CASSLLGSISNEQFF. This chain uses TRBV27 with TRBJ2-1; the D is unclear. Deletions cut 1 base from V and 6 bases from J, with 13 bases between. CDR3 length equals 15 residues. In germline, CDR1 is MNHEY, CDR2 SMNVEV (reference sequence).

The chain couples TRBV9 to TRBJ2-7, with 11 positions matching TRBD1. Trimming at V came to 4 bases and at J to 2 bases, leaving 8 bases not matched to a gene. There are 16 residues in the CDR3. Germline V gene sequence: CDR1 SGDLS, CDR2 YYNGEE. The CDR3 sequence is CASSPSGDRGAYEQYF. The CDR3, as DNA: TGTGCCAGCAGCCCAAGCGGGGACAGGGGGGCCTACGAGCAGTACTTC.

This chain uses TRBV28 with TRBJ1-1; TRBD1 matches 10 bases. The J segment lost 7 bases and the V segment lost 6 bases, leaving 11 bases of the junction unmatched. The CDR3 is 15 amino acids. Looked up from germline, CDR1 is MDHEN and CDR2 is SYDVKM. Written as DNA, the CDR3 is TGTGCCAGCAGCTTTGCGGACAGGGGGATCGGTGAAGCTTTCTTT. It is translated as CASSFADRGIGEAFF.

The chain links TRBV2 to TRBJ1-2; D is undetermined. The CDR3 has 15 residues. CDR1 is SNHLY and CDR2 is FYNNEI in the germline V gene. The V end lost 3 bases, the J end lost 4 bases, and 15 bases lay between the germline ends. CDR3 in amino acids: CASSEGHPPSYGYTF. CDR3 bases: TGTGCCAGCAGTGAGGGCCACCCGCCGTCCTATGGCTACACCTTC. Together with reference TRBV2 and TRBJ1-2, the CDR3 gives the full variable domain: EPEVTQTPSHQVTQMGQEVILRCVPISNHLYFYWYRQILGQKVEFLVSFYNNEISEKSEIFDDQFSVERPDGSNFTLKIRSTKLEDSAMYFCASSEGHPPSYGYTFGSGTRLTVV.

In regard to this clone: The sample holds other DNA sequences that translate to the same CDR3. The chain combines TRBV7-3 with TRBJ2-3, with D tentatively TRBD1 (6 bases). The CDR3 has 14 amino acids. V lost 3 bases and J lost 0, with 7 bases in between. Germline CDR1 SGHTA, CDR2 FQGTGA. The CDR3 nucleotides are TGTGCCAGCAGCTTGACAGGTAGCACAGATACGCAGTATTTT. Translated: CASSLTGSTDTQYF. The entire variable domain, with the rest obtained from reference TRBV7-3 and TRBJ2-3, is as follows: GAGVSQTPSNKVTEKGKYVELRCDPISGHTALYWYRQSLGQGPEFLIYFQGTGAADDSGLPNDRFFAVRPEGSVSTLKIQRTERGDSAVYLCASSLTGSTDTQYFGPGTRLTVL.

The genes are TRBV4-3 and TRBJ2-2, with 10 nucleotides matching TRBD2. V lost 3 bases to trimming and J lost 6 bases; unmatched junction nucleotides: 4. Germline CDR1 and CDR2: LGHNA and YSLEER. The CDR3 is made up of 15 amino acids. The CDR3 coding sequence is TGCGCCAGCAGCCAGCCTAGCGGGAGTCCCGGGGAGCTGTTTTTT. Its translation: CASSQPSGSPGELFF.

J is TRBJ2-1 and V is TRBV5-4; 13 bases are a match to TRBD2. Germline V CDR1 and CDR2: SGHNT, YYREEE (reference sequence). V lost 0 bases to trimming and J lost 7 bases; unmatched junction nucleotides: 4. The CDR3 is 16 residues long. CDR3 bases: TGTGCCAGCAGCTTGGAAGGGACTAGCGGGGTAAATGAGCAGTTCTTC. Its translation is CASSLEGTSGVNEQFF. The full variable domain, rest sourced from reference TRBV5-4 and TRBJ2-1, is ETGVTQSPTHLIKTRGQQVTLRCSSQSGHNTVSWYQQALGQGPQFIFQYYREEENGRGNFPPRFSGLQFPNYSSELNVNALELDDSALYLCASSLEGTSGVNEQFFGPGTRLTVL.

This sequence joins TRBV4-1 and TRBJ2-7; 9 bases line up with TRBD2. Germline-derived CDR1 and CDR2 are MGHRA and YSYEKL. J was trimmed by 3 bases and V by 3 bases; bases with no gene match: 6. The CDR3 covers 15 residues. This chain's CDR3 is CASSHRLAGNYEQYF. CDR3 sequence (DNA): TGCGCCAGCAGCCACCGGCTAGCGGGAAACTACGAGCAGTACTTC.

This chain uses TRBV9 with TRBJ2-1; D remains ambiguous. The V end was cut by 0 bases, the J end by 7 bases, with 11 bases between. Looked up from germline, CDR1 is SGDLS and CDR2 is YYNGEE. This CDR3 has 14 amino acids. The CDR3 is CASSVGDLGNEQFF. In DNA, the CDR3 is TGTGCCAGCAGCGTAGGTGACCTGGGGAATGAGCAGTTCTTC.